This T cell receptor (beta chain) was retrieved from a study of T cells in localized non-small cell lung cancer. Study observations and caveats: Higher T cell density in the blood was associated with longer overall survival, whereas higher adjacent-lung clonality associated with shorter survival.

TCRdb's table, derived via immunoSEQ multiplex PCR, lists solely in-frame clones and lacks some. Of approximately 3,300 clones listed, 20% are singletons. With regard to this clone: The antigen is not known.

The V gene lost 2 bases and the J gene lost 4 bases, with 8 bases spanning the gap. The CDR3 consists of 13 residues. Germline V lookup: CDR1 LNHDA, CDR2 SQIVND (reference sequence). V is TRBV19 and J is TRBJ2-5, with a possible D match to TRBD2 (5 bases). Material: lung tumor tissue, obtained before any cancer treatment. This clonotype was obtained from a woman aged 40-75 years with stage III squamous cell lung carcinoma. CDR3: CASSIPGGETQYF. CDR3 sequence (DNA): TGTGCCAGTAGTATACCAGGAGGAGAGACCCAGTACTTC.